This TCR beta chain was profiled in a study of shared clonotypes between healthy human individuals. Replicate sorted-subset PCRs were loaded with roughly 190 ng DNA, 30,000 or so T cell genomes. The table came from immunoSEQ multiplex PCR; TCRdb's copy has only in-frame clones and leaves some out. The sample records 550,000 to 700,000 clones, roughly 72% being singletons. Germline CDR1 reads SGHTA; CDR2 reads FQGNSA. The V and J ends lost 4 bases and 4 bases, in that order; junction bases with no gene match: 3. The CDR3 extends over 13 amino acids. General observations from the study: In having few donors, the study represented limited genetic and exposure-history diversity.

Details on this clone: Its matching antigen is unknown.

V gene TRBV7-2 combines with J gene TRBJ1-1, with 7 positions matching TRBD1. The clonotype was recovered from a woman aged 25-40 years in good health. Input material: memory CD4+ T cells sorted from blood. Subset indicated: CD45RA-negative fraction. The CDR3, as DNA: TGTGCCAGCAGCTCACAGGGGCGCACTGAAGCTTTCTTT. Its translation: CASSSQGRTEAFF.